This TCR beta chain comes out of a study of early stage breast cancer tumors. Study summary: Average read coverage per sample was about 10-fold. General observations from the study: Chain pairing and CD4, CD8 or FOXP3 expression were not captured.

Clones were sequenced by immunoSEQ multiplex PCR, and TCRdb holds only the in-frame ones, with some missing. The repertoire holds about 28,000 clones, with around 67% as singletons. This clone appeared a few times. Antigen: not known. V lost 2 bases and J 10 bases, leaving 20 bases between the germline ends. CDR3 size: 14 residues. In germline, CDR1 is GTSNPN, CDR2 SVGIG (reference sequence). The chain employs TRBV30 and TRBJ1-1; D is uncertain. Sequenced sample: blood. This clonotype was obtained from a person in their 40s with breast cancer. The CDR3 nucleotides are TGTGCCTGGAGTCCGAGAACACTTCTTGTTGGAGCTTTCTTT. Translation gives CAWSPRTLLVGAFF.